Sequencing of this T cell receptor beta chain was carried out in a study of T cell repertoires in cytomegalovirus infection (dated by TCRdb to between 2019 and 2020). For the study in its entirety: Donor HLA type was relevant to the analysis, because carriage of CMV infection together with the matching HLA type was indicated by public TCR beta signatures.

Overall study results and their limits: Carriers of CMV infection plus the relevant HLA type were discriminated by the cumulative frequency of public TCR beta family members in the study cohort and in an independent 352-donor cohort. The ex vivo response was dominated by HLA-C-restricted CMV-specific TCR beta clonotypes, and the single most frequent clonotype in two of eight donors was supplied by these HLA-C-restricted clonotypes.

This clonotype occurred a few times. The antigen it binds to is not known. No quality values exist for individual bases; no much larger clone is one base distant. For sequencing, an Illumina HiSeq 1500 was employed. In TCRdb, the public reads were trimmed at Q25 with fastp and aligned with MiXCR, with productive beta chains retained. Each record represents a unique CDR3 protein, reported with the most common genes and DNA among its rows. The sample profile shows a few hundred thousand distinct CDR3 sequences; about an eighth of them were found once. The ten top clones hold around 8.8% of the sample. From V the trimming removes 4 bases and from J it removes 6 bases, while the gene matches leave 5 bases of the junction unaccounted for. CDR1 and CDR2 were assigned from the germline V gene as SGHTA and FQGTGA. The cysteine opens and the phenylalanine closes a CDR3 of 14 amino acids. Only the CDR3 DNA stays, 42 bases, in frame from base 1.

The V gene is TRBV7-3 and the J gene is TRBJ1-2, with 10 middle bases fitting TRBD1. This TCR was recovered from a human donor in good health (CMV status not recorded). Some clones in this sample may be carry-over from other donors' samples. The source material was PBMCs. CDR3 loop: CASSSTGGGNGYTF. The DNA reads as follows: TGTGCCAGCAGCTCGACAGGGGGCGGTAATGGCTACACCTTC.